Sequencing of this T cell receptor beta chain was carried out in a study of cytomegalovirus exposure and HLA in healthy donors. The study's findings and limits: Presence/absence analysis assumed near-uniform sequencing depth across donors. Association of fewer than 20,000 TCR beta sequences with HLA alleles was found at 0.05 false discovery rate in a later analysis. The classifier reportedly diagnosed cytomegalovirus status with high sensitivity and specificity.

A few counts support this clone. Its antigen is undetermined. Germline V gene sequence: CDR1 SNHLY, CDR2 FYNNEI. The CDR3 has 14 residues. Trimming removed 8 bases from V and 0 bases from J, with 11 bases in between. In the PCR, 60 Vbeta and 13 Jbeta primers were used. Clones were read by immunoSEQ multiplex PCR, and TCRdb kept only the in-frame ones, dropping some. The sample shows approximately 120,000 clones, just under 70% of them seen only once. Sequencing was performed on PBMCs. This TCR was sampled from a woman between 65 and 79 years old in good health and CMV-seropositive. The chain employs TRBV2 and TRBJ1-5; D is possibly TRBD1 (5 bases). CDR3 coding DNA: TGTGCCAGCCAGGGAGGAGATAGCAATCAGCCCCAGCATTTT. Protein: CASQGGDSNQPQHF.